This T cell receptor (beta chain) was obtained from a study of OX40 agonist ivuxolimab in advanced cancers. The CDR3 consists of 15 residues. Germline V gene data show CDR1 as LGHNA and CDR2 as YSLEER. V dropped 1 base and J dropped 5 bases, with 14 bases sitting between them. Assay used: immunoSEQ multiplex PCR; TCRdb lists only in-frame clones, some missing. The sample has about 67,000 clones, 85% seen once. The receptor was isolated from an adult with an advanced solid tumor such as melanoma, head and neck, liver or kidney cancer. The genes are TRBV4-3 and TRBJ1-1; the D gene is possibly TRBD1 (6 bases). This sample comprised CD4+ or CD8+ T cells sorted from blood, obtained in a trial of the OX40 agonist ivuxolimab. The CDR3, as DNA: TGCGCCAGCAGCCAAGTGAACAGGGAAGGGACTGAAGCTTTCTTT. As protein: CASSQVNREGTEAFF.